The source of this T cell receptor (beta chain) is a study of T cells in Graves' hyperthyroidism and ophthalmopathy. Whole-study findings and limits: Most thyroid-expanded clonotypes above 0.001 were also found in blood.

Germline-derived CDR1 and CDR2 are ENHRY and SYGVKD. The length of the CDR3 is 14 residues. With V trimmed by 2 bases and J by 2 bases, 1 base remained unmatched. This clonotype was seen only once. The antigen remains undetermined. An absence of ophthalmopathy progression within 18 months meant stable Graves' hyperthyroidism. Amplification of TCR beta CDR3 regions used RNA as the template. The HTBI primer set was used in a first-round RT-PCR of the TCR CDR3. TCRdb reprocessed the multiplex PCR reads with MiXCR, giving one entry per CDR3 protein. The table lists approximately 590,000 distinct CDR3 sequences, around 45% of them singletons.

This receptor was taken from a woman aged 18-29 years with Graves' hyperthyroidism. The chain links TRBV10-3 to TRBJ2-7, with 9 bases that match TRBD1. The sequenced sample consisted of peripheral blood or thyroid tissue (not recorded which). The DNA for the CDR3 is TGTGCCATCAGTGAGGGGACAGGGCCCTACGAGCAGTACTTC. Its protein is CAISEGTGPYEQYF.